The present T cell receptor beta chain was sequenced within a study of cytomegalovirus exposure and HLA in healthy donors. Trimming cost V 1 base and J 6 bases; bases outside gene matches: 7. The germline V gene has CDR1 SGHTA and CDR2 FQGNSA. The CDR3 runs 15 residues. Vbeta (60) and Jbeta (13) primers were used in the PCR. Sequencing was performed with immunoSEQ multiplex PCR; in TCRdb, only in-frame clones are kept and a portion is missing. Among under 110,000 clones listed, about 80% were seen once. This clonotype was sampled from a man aged 40-49 years in good health and CMV-seronegative. The J gene is TRBJ2-7, the V gene TRBV7-2, with TRBD1 identical over 9 bases. Material for sequencing was PBMCs. CDR3 sequence (DNA): TGTGCCAGCAGCTTAGAAGGAGGACAGGGGTTCGAGCAGTACTTC. Translating it yields CASSLEGGQGFEQYF.